This T cell receptor beta chain was captured in a study of blood T cells in healthy people across ages (dated by TCRdb to between 2014 and 2017). Notes on the research overall: In model experiments, template switching captured about one uniquely barcoded TCR beta cDNA molecule for every two T cells. Using deep sequencing normalized with unique cDNA molecular identifiers, the study measured how TCR beta repertoire diversity changes with age. Four age groups were formed from the donors: young (average approximately 15 years), middle-aged (approximately 41), aged (about 62) and long-lived (approximately 80). To avoid experimental bias, donors of different ages were distributed randomly across sequencing lanes. Two additional independent replicas of 1 million unique cDNA reads from the same blood draw were analyzed for two donors (one aged 18 to 30 and one aged 80 or older).

General study outcomes and caveats: Observed TCR beta diversity correlated strongly with the percentage of naive T cells measured by flow cytometry. Since profiling was done on bulk unsorted PBMCs, naive and antigen-experienced compartments could not be conclusively compared. Estimates of total diversity from one million sequenced T cells were regarded as lower bounds and underestimates. Compared with the aged group, the long-lived group had more naive CD4+ T cells, fewer expanded clones and increased TCR diversity, suggesting age selection. The CMV infection status of donors was not known, potentially confounding age-related changes in expanded clonotypes. Observed TCR beta diversity per million T cells fell roughly linearly with age, and a significant reduction was already apparent by age around 44.

Spanning cysteine to phenylalanine, the CDR3 consists of 15 amino acids. Only the CDR3 DNA stays, 45 bases, in frame from base 1. The germline V gene provides CDR1 SQVTM and CDR2 ANQGSEA. The germline V and J ends show losses of 4 bases and 4 bases respectively, and no gene match explains 4 bases of the junction. The donors were some 39 Caucasian individuals from Russia, aged 6 to 90 years, who were systemically healthy. About 10 milliliters of peripheral blood were collected from each donor into EDTA-treated Vacutainer tubes. Ficoll-Paque density-gradient centrifugation was used to isolate PBMCs, with at least 7 million per sample. Trizol reagent was used to extract total RNA from the PBMCs, yielding at least 6 micrograms per sample. Naive CD45RAhigh/CD27high T cell percentages were measured by flow cytometry on a PBMC aliquot from every donor. A few counts support this clonotype. Which antigen it targets is not known. Per-base qualities were not stored, and no clone one base away is much larger.

Preparation of the library involved 5' RACE. The sequencing machine was an Illumina HiSeq 2500. A second PCR of about 6 to 12 cycles was run with a J-beta primer mix and a sample-barcoded 5' primer. Each TCR beta cDNA molecule received a unique molecular identifier from a template-switch 5' adaptor carrying 12 random nucleotides. Each sample yielded at least 3 million CDR3-containing paired-end reads. First-strand cDNA synthesis was performed from all RNA using the Mint cDNA synthesis kit, with priming by a TRBC-specific oligonucleotide. After uracil-DNA glycosylase treatment, a first 18-cycle PCR used universal primers M1SS and BC2_uni_R on all cDNA. In the original analysis: For normalization, 1 million high-quality reads were randomly selected from each sample, with every read carrying a distinct molecular identifier. Instead of being binned into consensus sequences, reads with shared molecular identifiers were discarded. MiTCR, with a Q25 quality threshold and the strictest error-elimination algorithm, was used for CDR3 identification, clonotype clustering and error correction. A nonparametric unseen species model with Euler transformation was used to estimate a lower bound on total TCR beta diversity. TCRdb trimmed public reads at Q25 via fastp, called clones via MiXCR and kept in-frame beta chains. One record per CDR3 amino acid sequence lists the most common genes and DNA. TCRdb, not the authors, supplied the V and J calls. The sample includes 600,000 to 650,000 distinct CDR3 sequences, with under 65% observed a single time. Over 35% of the sample comes from the top ten.

The chain is made from TRBV29-1 and TRBJ2-3; 14 of the junction bases match TRBD2. The sequenced sample consisted of blood. The receptor's source is a man aged 55 to 70 in good health. The nucleotide sequence reads TGCAGCGTTGCCCGGACTAGCGGGGGGTCAGATACGCAGTATTTT. It translates as CSVARTSGGSDTQYF.